This T cell receptor (beta chain) derives from a study of T cells in Graves' hyperthyroidism and ophthalmopathy. Overall study context: Staff took peripheral blood when the initial diagnosis was made, before any treatment began. Study-wide findings and caveats: Most thyroid clonotypes that were expanded above 0.001 also turned up in blood. Ophthalmopathy was identified by the model a median around 6 months ahead of onset.

Concerning this clonotype itself: Its antigen is unidentified.

The CDR3 loop spans 14 amino acids. Germline V gene data show CDR1 as SEHNR and CDR2 as FQNEAQ (reference sequence). V was clipped by 5 bases and J by 2 bases, with 12 bases between them. The CDR3 regions of TCR beta were amplified from RNA transcripts. Carried out on the TCR CDR3, a first-round RT-PCR used the HTBI primer set. In TCRdb, the multiplex PCR reads were re-called with MiXCR into one record per CDR3 protein. Among about 380,000 distinct CDR3 sequences listed, 15% to 20% were seen once. Criteria for exclusion of patients were uncontrolled infection, other autoimmune disease, pregnancy or lactation.

This receptor was obtained from a man between 18 and 35 years old with Graves' ophthalmopathy. This chain uses TRBV7-9 with TRBJ2-5; D perhaps matches TRBD2 (5 bases). The sample comprised blood. The DNA for the CDR3 is TGTGCCAGCAGCCGGGTCACGGGACAAGAGACCCAGTACTTC. Its translation is CASSRVTGQETQYF. The whole variable domain, remainder taken from reference TRBV7-9 and TRBJ2-5, is DTGVSQNPRHKITKRGQNVTFRCDPISEHNRLYWYRQTLGQGPEFLTYFQNEAQLEKSRLLSDRFSAERPKGSFSTLEIQRTEQGDSAMYLCASSRVTGQETQYFGPGTRLLVL.